This is a list of T cell receptor beta chains from one sample in a study of Ad26.COV2.S vaccination and SARS-CoV-2 variants. Produced via immunoSEQ multiplex PCR; TCRdb's table is partial and in-frame only. Among over 450,000 clones listed, approximately 90% were seen once. The sequencing here drew on peripheral blood, taken in a trial of Ad26.COV2.S vaccine versus placebo. These receptors originate from a person aged 18-65 years who received the Ad26.COV2.S COVID-19 vaccine or a placebo. Each CDR3 is given with its conserved first and last residue. Expanded clones are given a class, and other clones once, few, many or no size at all.

J | size | V | CDR3
TRBJ1-5 | NA | TRBV6-2/TRBV6-3 | CASSRTGEGQPQHF
TRBJ2-2 | NA | TRBV11-2 | CASNFGGLAHTGELFF
TRBJ2-7 | NA | TRBV7-2 | CASSWGGSYEQYF
TRBJ2-7 | NA | TRBV7-6 | CASSDRGLYEQYF
TRBJ2-2 | NA | TRBV2 | CASSDQGGGLNTGELFF
TRBJ2-7 | NA | TRBV9 | CASSVRDRAYEQYF
TRBJ2-7 | NA | TRBV12-3/TRBV12-4 | CASSFGGYEQYF
TRBJ2-1 | NA | TRBV12-3/TRBV12-4 | CASTRTDGGEQFF
TRBJ2-1 | NA | TRBV27 | CASSYSSLQFF
TRBJ1-1 | NA | TRBV30 | CASERGLGTEAFF
TRBJ1-1 | NA | TRBV3-1/TRBV3-2 | CASSQEGTWRTEAFF
TRBJ2-1 | NA | TRBV2 | CASRETKGSYNEQFF
TRBJ1-6 | few | TRBV4-3 | CASSQDGRVWTPLHF
TRBJ2-7 | NA | TRBV2 | CASRELRDRGFYEQYF
TRBJ2-3 | NA | TRBV5-1 | CASSWGQGADTQYF
TRBJ2-7 | NA | TRBV5-1 | CASSLVGTGVYEQYF
TRBJ2-1 | NA | TRBV7-6 | CASSLLMVPPTDREQFF
TRBJ1-1 | once | TRBV7-3 | CASSLMSGAEAFF
TRBJ1-1 | NA | TRBV15 | CATSRDPEGRAFF
TRBJ2-5 | NA | TRBV7-9 | CASSLGTGQETQYF
TRBJ2-1 | NA | TRBV15 | CATSGRDRVKFKQFF
TRBJ2-7 | NA | TRBV7-2 | CASSHGFYNSYEQYF
TRBJ2-1 | NA | TRBV18 | CASSPWTSATNGYYNEQFF
TRBJ1-3 | NA | TRBV6-6 | CASSRTGDTIYF
TRBJ1-1 | NA | TRBV7-6 | CASSAGRRLNTEAFF
TRBJ2-5 | NA | TRBV28 | CASRGLAGEETQYF
TRBJ1-2 | NA | TRBV5-1 | CASSLSAGGGDGYTF
TRBJ1-1 | NA | TRBV18 | CASSPLSNTEAFF
TRBJ2-6 | NA | TRBV5-1 | CASSADIPGANVLTF